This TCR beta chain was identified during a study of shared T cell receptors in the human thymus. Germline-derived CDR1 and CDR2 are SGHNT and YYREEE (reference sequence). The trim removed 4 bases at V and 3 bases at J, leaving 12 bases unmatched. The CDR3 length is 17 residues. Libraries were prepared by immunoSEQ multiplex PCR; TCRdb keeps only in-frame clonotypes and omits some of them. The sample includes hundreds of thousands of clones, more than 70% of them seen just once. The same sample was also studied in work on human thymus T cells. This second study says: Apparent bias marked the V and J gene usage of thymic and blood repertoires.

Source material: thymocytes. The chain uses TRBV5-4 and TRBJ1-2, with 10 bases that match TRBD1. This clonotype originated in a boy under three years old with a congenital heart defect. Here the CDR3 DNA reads TGTGCCAGCAGCGGGAAAGTTGGACAGGGGGAAGACTATGGCTACACCTTC. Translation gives CASSGKVGQGEDYGYTF. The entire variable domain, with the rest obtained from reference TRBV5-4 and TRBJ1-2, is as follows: ETGVTQSPTHLIKTRGQQVTLRCSSQSGHNTVSWYQQALGQGPQFIFQYYREEENGRGNFPPRFSGLQFPNYSSELNVNALELDDSALYLCASSGKVGQGEDYGYTFGSGTRLTVV.